The T cell receptor (beta chain) described here comes from a study of STAT5B mutations in CD4+ large granular lymphocyte leukemia. Study findings and constraints: Compared with healthy controls (2/35), patient top clones favored TRBV06 (8/27). Patient CD4-sorted repertoires stayed more clonal than healthy ones after leukemic-clone removal. Main leukemic clonotypes were patient-specific, but around 25% appeared at low frequency elsewhere.

A note on this clone: Its antigen remains unidentified.

V was pared by 6 bases and J by 5 bases, with 9 bases of the junction left unmatched. This CDR3 spans 15 amino acids. CDR1 and CDR2 from the germline V gene are LNHDA and SQIVND (reference sequence). The survey-level immunoSEQ assay was used. TCRdb keeps only in-frame clones here, not all; method: immunoSEQ multiplex PCR. The sample has tens of thousands of clones; 55% to 80% are singletons. This receptor was identified in a human donor in good health. Specimen: CD4+ T cells from blood buffy coats. V and J are TRBV19 and TRBJ2-7; TRBD1 matches 11 bases. The DNA of the CDR3 is TGTGCCAGTAGGGGTCCGGGACAGGGGGTGGACGAGCAGTACTTC. This gives the protein CASRGPGQGVDEQYF.